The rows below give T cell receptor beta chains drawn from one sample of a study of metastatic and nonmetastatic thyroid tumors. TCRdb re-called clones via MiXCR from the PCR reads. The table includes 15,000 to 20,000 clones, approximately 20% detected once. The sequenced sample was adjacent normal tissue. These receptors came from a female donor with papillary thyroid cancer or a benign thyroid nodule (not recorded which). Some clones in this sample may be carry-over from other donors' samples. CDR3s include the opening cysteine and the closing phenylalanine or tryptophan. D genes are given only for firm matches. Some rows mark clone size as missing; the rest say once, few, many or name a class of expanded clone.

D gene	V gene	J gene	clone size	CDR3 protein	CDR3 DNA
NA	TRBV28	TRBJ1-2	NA	CASSLGPVGGTYGYTF	TGTGCCAGCAGTTTGGGACCTGTGGGGGGAACCTATGGCTACACCTTC
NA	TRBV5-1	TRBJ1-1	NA	CASSPGGGGEAFF	TGCGCCAGCAGCCCCGGGGGCGGAGGGGAGGCTTTCTTT
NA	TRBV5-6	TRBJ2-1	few	CASSLGPQDEQFF	TGTGCCAGCAGCTTGGGGCCCCAGGATGAGCAGTTCTTC
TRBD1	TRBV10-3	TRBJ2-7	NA	CAIKTGEEDEQYF	TGTGCCATCAAGACAGGGGAAGAAGACGAGCAGTACTTC
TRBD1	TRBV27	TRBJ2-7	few	CASSSWTGEEGEQYF	TGTGCCAGCAGTAGTTGGACAGGGGAAGAGGGCGAGCAGTACTTC
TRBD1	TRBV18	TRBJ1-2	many	CASSPNAPGQGVYGYTF	TGTGCCAGCTCACCAAACGCCCCGGGACAGGGAGTTTATGGCTACACCTTC
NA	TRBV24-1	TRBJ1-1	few	CATSDSRTVTEAFF	TGTGCCACCAGTGATTCAAGGACAGTCACTGAAGCTTTCTTT
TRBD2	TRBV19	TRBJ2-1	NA	CASSMVRGGNEQFF	TGTGCCAGTAGTATGGTGCGGGGGGGGAATGAGCAGTTCTTC
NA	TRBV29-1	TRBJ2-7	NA	CSAGVGYEQYF	TGCAGCGCGGGCGTGGGCTACGAGCAGTACTTC
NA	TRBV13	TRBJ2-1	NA	CASSLRGQYLYNEQFF	TGTGCCAGCAGCTTAAGGGGACAATACTTATACAATGAGCAGTTCTTC
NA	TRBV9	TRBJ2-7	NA	CASSVGDSYEQYF	TGTGCCAGCAGCGTAGGGGACTCCTACGAGCAGTACTTC
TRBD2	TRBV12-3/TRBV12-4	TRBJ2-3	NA	CASTLRAGGPTDTQYF	TGTGCCAGCACCTTGAGGGCGGGAGGGCCAACAGATACGCAGTATTTT